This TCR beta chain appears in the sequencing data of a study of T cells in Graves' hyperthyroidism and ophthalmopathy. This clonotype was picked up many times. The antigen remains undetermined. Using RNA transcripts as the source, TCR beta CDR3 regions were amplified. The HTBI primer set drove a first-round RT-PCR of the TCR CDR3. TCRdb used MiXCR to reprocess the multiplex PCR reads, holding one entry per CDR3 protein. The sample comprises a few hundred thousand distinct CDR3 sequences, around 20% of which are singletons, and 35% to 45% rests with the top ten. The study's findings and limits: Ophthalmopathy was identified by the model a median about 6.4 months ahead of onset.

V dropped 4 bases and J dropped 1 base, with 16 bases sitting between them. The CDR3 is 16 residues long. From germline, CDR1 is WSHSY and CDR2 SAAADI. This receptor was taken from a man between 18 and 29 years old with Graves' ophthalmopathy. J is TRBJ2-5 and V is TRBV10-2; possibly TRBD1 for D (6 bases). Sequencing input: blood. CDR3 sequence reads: CASSALRQEAQETQYF. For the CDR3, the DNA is TGCGCCAGCAGTGCGTTGAGACAGGAGGCCCAAGAGACCCAGTACTTC.